This passage covers 27 T cell receptor beta chains from one sample sequenced in a study of cytomegalovirus exposure and HLA in healthy donors (dated by TCRdb to about 2017). Preparation of the library involved the immunoSEQ multiplex PCR assay. The clones in this table, taken by TCRdb from immuneACCESS, are in-frame only. Not every clone is retained; where verified, under half of the shortfall comes from an unresolved V gene, and the cause of the rest is unknown. The sample records hundreds of thousands of clones, around 89% of which are singletons. The top ten clones comprise about 0.85% of the sample. The sample taken for sequencing was PBMCs. The receptor source for this set is a woman younger than 30 in good health and CMV-seronegative.

The genes are TRBV4-2 and TRBJ1-5, with D possibly matching TRBD1 (5 bases). The V end was cut by 1 base, the J end by 4 bases, with 11 bases between. This CDR3 region has 15 residues. Per germline, CDR1 LGHNA and CDR2 YNFKEQ. CDR3 residues: CASSQVGVSNQPQHF. The CDR3 DNA reads as TGTGCCAGCAGCCAAGTAGGGGTTTCAAATCAGCCCCAGCATTTT.

The J gene is TRBJ2-3, the V gene TRBV5-1; 7 nucleotides agree with TRBD2. Germline V gene sequence: CDR1 SGHRS, CDR2 YFSETQ. V was clipped by 4 bases and J by 4 bases; unmatched bases: 3. This CDR3 is 13 amino acids long. The CDR3 here is CASSGTISDTQYF. DNA for the CDR3: TGCGCCAGCAGCGGGACTATTTCAGATACGCAGTATTTT.

The chain has TRBV6-5 and TRBJ2-7; TRBD1 might be the D (6 bases). This CDR3 is built from 15 residues. V shed 2 bases and J shed 5 bases, with 16 bases lying between them. Germline-derived CDR1 and CDR2 are MNHEY and SVGAGI. CDR3 in amino acids: CASSYRPQGWDEQYF. The CDR3 nucleotides read TGTGCCAGCAGTTACCGACCACAGGGTTGGGACGAGCAGTACTTC.

The gene calls are TRBV10-3 and TRBJ2-1; a weak D match, TRBD2 (5 bases). Germline assignment: CDR1 ENHRY and CDR2 SYGVKD. V was clipped by 8 bases and J by 9 bases, with 14 bases between them. The CDR3 contains 12 residues. The CDR3 DNA sequence: TGTGCCATCTTCGAGGGAGCTGGTGAGCAGTTCTTC. This codes for CAIFEGAGEQFF.

The chain is built from TRBV11-2 and TRBJ2-2; D unclear. V lost 3 bases and J 3 bases, leaving 14 bases between the germline ends. CDR1 is SGHAT, CDR2 FQNNGV, per germline. CDR3 size: 16 residues. CDR3 sequence (DNA): TGTGCCAGCAGCTTCAACCCGGGTTCCTACACCGGGGAGCTGTTTTTT. Translated, it gives CASSFNPGSYTGELFF.

This clone was seen a single time. The chain links TRBV28 to TRBJ1-5; tentative D call: TRBD1 (6 bases). V dropped 3 bases and J dropped 7 bases, with 13 bases sitting between them. CDR3 size: 14 residues. Germline lookup yields CDR1 MDHEN and CDR2 SYDVKM. Here the CDR3 reads CASSFGGLGQPQHF. As DNA, the CDR3 is TGTGCCAGCAGTTTCGGGGGGCTGGGACAGCCCCAGCATTTT. The full variable domain, its missing parts supplied by reference TRBV28 and TRBJ1-5, is DVKVTQSSRYLVKRTGEKVFLECVQDMDHENMFWYRQDPGLGLRLIYFSYDVKMKEKGDIPEGYSVSREKKERFSLILESASTNQTSMYLCASSFGGLGQPQHFGDGTRLSIL.

The chain joins TRBV27 to TRBJ2-7; D is possibly TRBD1 (5 bases). The length of the CDR3 is 13 residues. Looked up from germline, CDR1 is MNHEY and CDR2 is SMNVEV (reference sequence). With 2 bases removed from V and 4 bases from J, the gap between germline ends came to 9 bases. Here the CDR3 DNA reads TGTGCCAGCAGTTTAAGGGGCCAGTACGAGCAGTACTTC. Protein: CASSLRGQYEQYF.

The J gene is TRBJ2-7, the V gene TRBV7-2, with 10 bases fitting TRBD2. V shed 3 bases, J shed 3 bases, and the junction held 5 bases outside the gene matches. The germline V gene has CDR1 SGHTA and CDR2 FQGNSA. The CDR3 extends over 15 amino acids. CDR3 bases: TGTGCCAGCAGCTTTTCTAGCGGGAGTCTCTACGAGCAGTACTTC. This sequence encodes CASSFSSGSLYEQYF.

The V gene is TRBV2, the J gene TRBJ2-7, with D maybe TRBD2 (7 bases). This CDR3 comprises 13 residues. V was clipped by 11 bases and J by 3 bases, with 17 bases between them. The germline gives CDR1 SNHLY, CDR2 FYNNEI. The DNA for the CDR3 is TGTGCCGTGGGGGGGGGCCCTTTCTACGAGCAGTACTTC. Translating it yields CAVGGGPFYEQYF.

In this sample, this clone turned up once. The chain recombines TRBV28 with TRBJ2-3, with D possibly matching TRBD1 (5 bases). This CDR3 has 14 residues. Germline-derived CDR1 and CDR2 are MDHEN and SYDVKM. V shed 5 bases and J shed 6 bases, with 15 bases lying between them. CDR3 nucleotide sequence: TGTGCCAGCAGTCGCGTGGGCAGGGCGGATACGCAGTATTTT. Residues: CASSRVGRADTQYF.

The chain employs TRBV15 and TRBJ2-1; D not resolved. There are 13 residues in the CDR3. The V gene lost 2 bases and the J gene lost 6 bases, with 8 bases spanning the gap. The germline CDR1 and CDR2 sequences are LNHNV and YYDKDF (reference sequence). CDR3 sequence reads: CATSRLRRNEQFF. In nucleotides, the CDR3 is TGTGCCACCAGCAGACTTCGTCGCAATGAGCAGTTCTTC. Combining the CDR3 with reference TRBV15 and TRBJ2-1 gives the whole variable domain DAMVIQNPRYQVTQFGKPVTLSCSQTLNHNVMYWYQQKSSQAPKLLFHYYDKDFNNEADTPDNFQSRRPNTSFCFLDIRSPGLGDTAMYLCATSRLRRNEQFFGPGTRLTVL.

For this clone: Within the sample, other DNA sequences also encode this same CDR3. This rearrangement joins TRBV28 to TRBJ1-1; D gene ambiguous. Germline assignment: CDR1 MDHEN and CDR2 SYDVKM. This CDR3 has 11 amino acids. V was clipped by 5 bases and J by 5 bases, with 6 bases between them. The CDR3 DNA reads as TGTGCCAGCAGTCCGGGGACTGAAGCTTTCTTT. It codes for CASSPGTEAFF.

V is TRBV9 and J is TRBJ2-7, with 8 positions matching TRBD2. Trimming took 4 bases from V and 6 from J; bases not matched to a gene: 21. The CDR3 runs to 18 residues. Germline V lookup: CDR1 SGDLS, CDR2 YYNGEE. CDR3 coding DNA: TGTGCCAGCAGCTTCCGCCCGGGAGGGGCGGGAGATTCAGGCGAGCAGTACTTC. It encodes CASSFRPGGAGDSGEQYF.

The chain carries TRBV11-2 and TRBJ2-1, with 9 bases fitting TRBD1. Losses at the gene ends were 0 bases for V and 4 bases for J; bases not matched to a gene: 10. The CDR3 contains 18 residues. The V gene's germline CDR1 is SGHAT and CDR2 FQNNGV. The CDR3 sequence: CASSLDRKDRGDYNEQFF. The CDR3, as DNA: TGTGCCAGCAGCTTAGATCGTAAAGACAGGGGGGATTACAATGAGCAGTTCTTC.

The chain joins TRBV28 to TRBJ2-7; D is undetermined. Trimming shortened V by 0 bases and J by 3 bases, and 6 bases separated the two germline ends. The CDR3 sequence is 13 residues long. Germline CDR1 is MDHEN and CDR2 is SYDVKM. As DNA, the CDR3 is TGTGCCAGCAGTTTATGGGCTCACTACGAGCAGTACTTC. This encodes CASSLWAHYEQYF.

The chain joins TRBV27 to TRBJ2-1; no reliable D call. The CDR3 loop spans 16 amino acids. CDR1 MNHEY and CDR2 SMNVEV come from the germline V gene (reference sequence). Between the trimmed V and J ends, which lost 5 bases and 4 bases, there was a span of 18 bases. In DNA, the CDR3 is TGTGCCAGCAGTGACCCCGACACATCGATATACAATGAGCAGTTCTTC. Its translation is CASSDPDTSIYNEQFF.

CDR3 nucleotides: TGTGCCAGCAGCGTAGCCCAGGGGAACACCGGGGAGCTGTTTTTT. This sequence encodes CASSVAQGNTGELFF. V is TRBV9 and J is TRBJ2-2; TRBD1 might be the D (5 bases). Germline V gene data show CDR1 as SGDLS and CDR2 as YYNGEE. The CDR3 length is 15 residues. The V gene lost 0 bases and the J gene lost 1 base, with 7 bases spanning the gap.

This clone was counted a few times. V gene TRBV6-5 combines with J gene TRBJ1-2; tentatively, D is TRBD1 (5 bases). The CDR3 totals 12 residues. The V end lost 10 bases, the J end lost 10 bases, and 19 bases lay between the germline ends. Germline V gene data show CDR1 as MNHEY and CDR2 as SVGAGI. The DNA of the CDR3 is TGTGCCACCGGGACGGGGAGGGAATACTACACCTTC. Its protein is CATGTGREYYTF.

Concerning this clone: Other DNA sequences of this sample code for an identical CDR3. This chain joins TRBV29-1 and TRBJ2-5; 11 bases are shared with TRBD2. The CDR3 length is 15 residues. Germline values: CDR1 SQVTM, CDR2 ANQGSEA. V gave up 1 base and J gave up 5 bases; unmatched junction bases: 6. CDR3 region: CSVEGTSGSRETQYF. For the CDR3, the DNA is TGCAGCGTTGAAGGTACTAGCGGGAGTAGGGAGACCCAGTACTTC.

The chain carries TRBV28 and TRBJ1-1, with 7 bases lining up with TRBD1. Germline trimming cut 5 bases from V and 1 base from J; bases unmatched to any gene: 4. The CDR3 contains 14 residues. The germline V gene encodes CDR1 MDHEN and CDR2 SYDVKM. DNA of the CDR3: TGTGCCAGCAGTCAGTACAGGGGGAACACTGAAGCTTTCTTT. It specifies CASSQYRGNTEAFF.

The chain links TRBV30 to TRBJ2-7; tentative D call: TRBD1 (5 bases). This CDR3 contains 13 residues. Between the trimmed V and J ends, which lost 3 bases and 0 bases, there was a span of 9 bases. Germline lookup yields CDR1 GTSNPN and CDR2 SVGIG (reference sequence). The CDR3 nucleotides read TGTGCCTGGAGGTACAGGCCCTCCTACGAGCAGTACTTC. This codes for CAWRYRPSYEQYF.

J is TRBJ2-7 and V is TRBV4-3; 11 bases match TRBD1. CDR3 length equals 14 residues. The V gene end was trimmed by 4 bases and the J gene end by 4 bases; junction bases not matched to a gene: 3. Germline lookup yields CDR1 LGHNA and CDR2 YSLEER. The CDR3 region is CASSPGTGGYEQYF. In nucleotides, the CDR3 is TGCGCCAGCAGCCCGGGGACAGGGGGTTACGAGCAGTACTTC.

V usage is TRBV7-7 and J usage is TRBJ2-1, with TRBD2 matching over 11 bases. CDR3 size: 13 residues. In germline, CDR1 is SSHAT, CDR2 FNYEAQ (reference sequence). CDR3 coding DNA: TGTGCTAGCTTACCGGGACTAGCGGCTGAGCAGTTCTTC. Its translation: CASLPGLAAEQFF.

The chain joins TRBV30 to TRBJ2-4; possibly TRBD2 for D (5 bases). The CDR3 length is 15 residues. CDR1 is GTSNPN and CDR2 is SVGIG in the germline V gene (reference sequence). Trimming stripped 7 bases from V and 6 bases from J, with 22 bases between. This chain's CDR3 is CAFITGGLQSNIQYF. The CDR3 nucleotides read TGTGCCTTTATAACCGGCGGGCTCCAGTCAAACATTCAGTACTTC.

This chain joins TRBV29-1 and TRBJ1-1, with 9 bases aligning to TRBD1. The length of the CDR3 is 14 residues. V shed 2 bases, J shed 1 base, and the junction held 2 bases outside the gene matches. CDR1 is SQVTM, CDR2 ANQGSEA, per germline. As DNA, the CDR3 is TGCAGCGTTGAACGGGACAGGGCGAACACTGAAGCTTTCTTT. This translates into CSVERDRANTEAFF.

In this sample, this clone turned up a few times. The V gene is TRBV19, the J gene TRBJ1-2; D gene uncertain. Trimming cost V 5 bases and J 2 bases, with 9 bases left between them. This CDR3 is built from 13 residues. The V gene's germline CDR1 is LNHDA and CDR2 SQIVND (reference sequence). In DNA form, the CDR3 reads TGTGCCAGTAGTCATACACCGAACTATGGCTACACCTTC. Its translation: CASSHTPNYGYTF. Full variable domain (remainder filled in from reference TRBV19 and TRBJ1-2): DGGITQSPKYLFRKEGQNVTLSCEQNLNHDAMYWYRQDPGQGLRLIYYSQIVNDFQKGDIAEGYSVSREKKESFPLTVTSAQKNPTAFYLCASSHTPNYGYTFGSGTRLTVV.

This clone appeared once. This chain connects TRBV28 to TRBJ2-5; 14 nucleotides match TRBD2. This CDR3 is built from 20 residues. Losses at the gene ends were 1 base for V and 5 bases for J; bases not matched to a gene: 15. Germline-derived CDR1 and CDR2 are MDHEN and SYDVKM. CDR3 in amino acids: CASSLSGGGLAGDPRETQYF. DNA of the CDR3: TGTGCCAGCAGTTTATCCGGAGGGGGACTAGCGGGAGACCCCAGGGAGACCCAGTACTTC.